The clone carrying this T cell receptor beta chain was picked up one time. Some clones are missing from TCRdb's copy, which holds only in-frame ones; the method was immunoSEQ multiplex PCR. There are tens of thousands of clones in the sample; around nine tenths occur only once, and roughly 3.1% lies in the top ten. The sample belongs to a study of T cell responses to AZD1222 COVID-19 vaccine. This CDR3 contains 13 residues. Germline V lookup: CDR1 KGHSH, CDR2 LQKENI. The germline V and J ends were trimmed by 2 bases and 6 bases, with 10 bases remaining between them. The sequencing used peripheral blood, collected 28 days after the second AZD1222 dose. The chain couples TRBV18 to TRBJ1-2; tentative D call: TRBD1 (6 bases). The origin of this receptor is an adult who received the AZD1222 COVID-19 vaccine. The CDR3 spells CASSPTGTNGYTF. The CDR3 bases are TGTGCCAGCTCACCAACCGGGACAAATGGCTACACCTTC.